These 11 T cell receptor beta chains were sequenced from one sample in a study of tumor-infiltrating lymphocytes in primary liver carcinoma. The investigators made TCR beta cDNA from about 500 ng total RNA, using a constant-region primer. Libraries for TCR beta were built through three nested multiplex PCR rounds, which together made up a slightly modified ARM-PCR procedure. Use of TRBV1-TRBV30 forward primers with a C-beta reverse primer characterized the first two PCR rounds, which lasted about 9 cycles each. Via MiXCR, TCRdb re-called the multiplex PCR reads, giving one row per CDR3 protein. This table has nearly 200,000 distinct CDR3 sequences, approximately 65% appearing once. Blood RNA originated from unsorted whole blood, with germline DNA additionally extracted. Source material: peripheral blood. The source is an older woman with primary liver carcinoma and hepatitis B virus infection.

Details on this clonotype: This may stem from a read error, because a much larger clone lies one nucleotide away. This chain joins TRBV12-5 and TRBJ2-7; 8 bases agree with TRBD1. The V segment lost 2 bases and the J segment 5 bases; nucleotides outside the gene matches: 8. CDR1 LGHNT and CDR2 FRNRAP come from the germline V gene. The CDR3 spans 15 residues. DNA for the CDR3: TGTGCTAGTGGTTTGCCTCAGGACAGGGAGCACGAGCAGTACTTC. It specifies CASGLPQDREHEQYF.

The V call is TRBV5-4, the J call TRBJ1-1; 7 nucleotides line up with TRBD1. This CDR3 is built from 15 residues. The germline V gene has CDR1 SGHNT and CDR2 YYREEE (reference sequence). The ends lost 0 bases at V and 9 bases at J; junction bases unmatched: 11. CDR3 sequence (DNA): TGTGCCAGCAGCTTGGCTTTACGGACGGACAGGAAAGCTTTCTTT. Protein sequence: CASSLALRTDRKAFF. The full variable domain, completed using reference TRBV5-4 and TRBJ1-1, is ETGVTQSPTHLIKTRGQQVTLRCSSQSGHNTVSWYQQALGQGPQFIFQYYREEENGRGNFPPRFSGLQFPNYSSELNVNALELDDSALYLCASSLALRTDRKAFFGQGTRLTVV.

This clonotype was seen repeatedly, ten times or more. This chain joins TRBV19 and TRBJ2-1; 7 bases align to TRBD2. From germline, CDR1 is LNHDA and CDR2 SQIVND (reference sequence). CDR3 length: 15 amino acids. Trimming at V came to 9 bases and at J to 0 bases, leaving 8 bases not matched to a gene. CDR3 nucleotides: TGTGCCAGCAGCCAAAGCGGGAACTCCTACAATGAGCAGTTCTTC. This sequence encodes CASSQSGNSYNEQFF.

To note about this clonotype: This sequence may be a read error, since a much larger clone differs from it by one base. The conserved phenylalanine or tryptophan is not found at the CDR3 terminus, so this likely reflects a read error. The chain recombines TRBV6-5 with TRBJ2-2, with D uncertain. V dropped 2 bases and J dropped 0 bases, with 7 bases sitting between them. Germline CDR1 reads MNHEY; CDR2 reads SVGAGI. The CDR3 spans 15 residues. CDR3 sequence (DNA): TGTGCCAGCAGTTACGCACTGTCGAACACCGGGGAGCTGTTTCTT. Amino acids: CASSYALSNTGELFL.

Points on this clonotype: One junction end does not reproduce the germline sequence, and a read error may be involved. The rearrangement joins TRBV11-2 to TRBJ1-5; perhaps TRBD1 as D (5 bases). This CDR3 has 15 amino acids. Germline assignment: CDR1 SGHAT and CDR2 FQNNGV. CDR3 sequence (DNA): TGTGCCAGCAGCCGTACAGGAGTTAGCAGTCAGCCCCAGCACTTT. Translation: CASSRTGVSSQPQHF.

The chain couples TRBV11-2 to TRBJ2-7; possibly TRBD2 for D (5 bases). V dropped 5 bases and J dropped 3 bases, with 14 bases sitting between them. The CDR3 has 14 amino acids. CDR1 and CDR2 from the germline V gene are SGHAT and FQNNGV. CDR3 DNA sequence: TGTGCCAGCAGCATGTATGAGGGTGACTACGAGCAGTACTTC. This codes for CASSMYEGDYEQYF.

Regarding this clonotype: It may be a read error: a sequence one base away is much more abundant. Written as DNA, the CDR3 is TGTGCCACCACTTGGGCAAAAGACCCTGGGACCAACGTCCTGACTTTC. Translating gives CATTWAKDPGTNVLTF. The chain carries TRBV6-2 or TRBV6-3 and TRBJ2-6, with D uncertain. The CDR3 runs to 16 residues. Looked up from germline, CDR1 is MNHEY and CDR2 is SVGEGT.

A word on this clonotype: A much bigger clone sits one base away, suggesting this may be a read error. The chain uses TRBV6-2 or TRBV6-3 and TRBJ2-7; 9 nucleotides line up with TRBD2. Per the germline V gene, CDR1 is MNHEY and CDR2 is SVGEGT. The CDR3 extends over 16 amino acids. J lost 5 bases, V lost 2 bases, and 10 bases had no gene match. The CDR3 nucleotides are TGTGCCAGCAGTTACAACGAGGGACTAGCCACCCACGAGCAGTACTTC. Its translation: CASSYNEGLATHEQYF.

Concerning this clonotype: Relative to the germline gene, one junction end is altered; a read error may explain this. The chain couples TRBV29-1 to TRBJ2-7; either TRBD1 or TRBD2 may supply D (5 bases each). Germline V gives CDR1 SQVTM, CDR2 ANQGSEA. This CDR3 contains 16 residues. The CDR3 DNA is TGCAGCGCCATGACATCTGGGACCGGCACTCCCTATGAGCAGAACTTC. This codes for CSAMTSGTGTPYEQNF.

This clonotype was seen only once. This may be a read error, as it is one base from a much larger clone. The V gene is TRBV4-1, the J gene TRBJ1-1, with 8 bases lining up with TRBD1. The CDR3 has 14 amino acids. Germline CDR1 and CDR2: MGHRA and YSYEKL. The CDR3: CVSSLAQGDTEAFF. The CDR3 DNA is TGCGTCAGCAGCCTAGCACAGGGGGACACTGAAGCTTTCTTT.

In its sample, this clonotype was seen once. The rearrangement uses TRBV28 and TRBJ2-3; TRBD2 agrees at 15 bases. This CDR3 has 17 amino acids. The V gene's germline CDR1 is MDHEN and CDR2 SYDVKM. V lost 4 bases to trimming and J lost 2 bases; unmatched junction nucleotides: 4. CDR3 sequence: CASSSRTSGRATDTQYF. CDR3 in DNA: TGTGCCAGCAGTTCCCGGACTAGCGGGAGGGCCACAGATACGCAGTATTTT.